This TCR beta chain was identified in a study of blood T cell repertoires in COVID-19. The ends lost 6 bases at V and 4 bases at J; junction bases unmatched: 7. There are 14 residues in the CDR3. Germline CDR1 MRHNA, CDR2 SNTAGT. Profiling relied on immunoSEQ multiplex PCR, and the TCRdb table lists in-frame clones only, not all of them. This table has 40,000 to 55,000 clones, about four fifths appearing once. There are a few counts of this clone. This TCR was sampled from a woman in her sixties or seventies with acute or convalescent COVID-19. The V gene is TRBV6-4, the J gene TRBJ1-1, with TRBD1 identical over 8 bases. The specimen was peripheral blood. For the CDR3, the DNA is TGTGCCAGCAGAAGCCGGACAGGGATCACTGAAGCTTTCTTT. This codes for CASRSRTGITEAFF.